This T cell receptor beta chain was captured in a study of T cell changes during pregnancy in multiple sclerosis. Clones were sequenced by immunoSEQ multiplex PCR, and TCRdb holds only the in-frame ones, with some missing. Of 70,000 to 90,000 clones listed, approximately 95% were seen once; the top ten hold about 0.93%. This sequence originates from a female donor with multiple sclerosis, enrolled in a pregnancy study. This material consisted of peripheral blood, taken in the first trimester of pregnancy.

CDR3 amino acids: CASSEALSGEAFF. CDR3 bases: TGCGCCAGCAGTGAAGCGTTATCTGGAGAAGCTTTCTTT. The chain employs TRBV10-1 and TRBJ1-1; no reliable D call. The CDR3 sequence is 13 residues long. Per the germline V gene, CDR1 is WNHNN and CDR2 is SYGVQD (reference sequence). The V end lost 3 bases, the J end lost 8 bases, and 13 bases lay between the germline ends.